The 11 T cell receptor beta chains reported below all come from one sample, sequenced in a study of long-term antiretroviral therapy in people with HIV. Assay version v3.0 of immunoSEQ was used, and it was run at survey level. TCRdb's copy holds only in-frame clones and misses some; the assay was immunoSEQ multiplex PCR. The sample holds approximately 36,000 clones, roughly 80% seen once. The source was unsorted PBMCs, collected 0.6 years after starting antiretroviral therapy. Every receptor here comes from a man younger than 30 with HIV.

The chain combines TRBV7-6 with TRBJ2-1; no definite D call. The V end was cut by 5 bases, the J end by 0 bases, with 14 bases between. This CDR3 has 16 amino acids. Germline assignment: CDR1 SGHVS and CDR2 FNYEAQ. In DNA form, the CDR3 reads TGTGCCAGCAGCCCCTGGGGTCTAAGCTCCTACAATGAGCAGTTCTTC. Encoded protein: CASSPWGLSSYNEQFF. Looking up the rest from reference TRBV7-6 and TRBJ2-1 gives the full variable domain: GAGVSQSPRYKVTKRGQDVALRCDPISGHVSLYWYRQALGQGPEFLTYFNYEAQQDKSGLPNDRFSAERPEGSISTLTIQRTEQRDSAMYRCASSPWGLSSYNEQFFGPGTRLTVL.

V is TRBV19 and J is TRBJ2-2; TRBD1 matches at 8 bases. The V gene's germline CDR1 is LNHDA and CDR2 SQIVND (reference sequence). The V and J ends lost 7 bases and 3 bases, in that order; junction bases with no gene match: 10. The CDR3 consists of 16 residues. The CDR3 protein is CASTATGAVDTGELFF. The CDR3 DNA reads as TGTGCCAGTACCGCGACAGGGGCGGTGGACACCGGGGAGCTGTTTTTT.

V usage is TRBV5-1 and J usage is TRBJ2-1; D is ambiguous. V dropped 0 bases and J dropped 7 bases, with 8 bases sitting between them. This CDR3 is built from 13 residues. CDR1 SGHRS and CDR2 YFSETQ come from the germline V gene. CDR3: CASSLVPENEQFF. Here the CDR3 DNA reads TGCGCCAGCAGCTTGGTTCCAGAGAATGAGCAGTTCTTC.

This clone showed up just once. The chain is built from TRBV13 and TRBJ2-2; D gene unclear. The CDR3 length is 15 residues. V lost 4 bases and J lost 4, with 13 bases in between. CDR1 is PRHDT and CDR2 is FYEKMQ in the germline V gene (reference sequence). The CDR3 DNA follows: TGTGCCAGCAGCTCTGGGCGGAGTGGCACCGGGGAGCTGTTTTTT. It is translated as CASSSGRSGTGELFF.

V usage is TRBV7-2 and J usage is TRBJ2-2; no clear D. Germline-derived CDR1 and CDR2 are SGHTA and FQGNSA. Trimming cost V 2 bases and J 5 bases, with 9 bases left between them. This CDR3 region has 14 residues. The CDR3 DNA sequence: TGTGCCAGCAGCTTAAACGGGCCAACCGGGGAGCTGTTTTTT. Translation gives CASSLNGPTGELFF.

The chain uses TRBV11-2 and TRBJ2-1; tentatively, D is TRBD1 or TRBD2 (5 bases each). This CDR3 spans 16 amino acids. Germline V gives CDR1 SGHAT, CDR2 FQNNGV. V lost 2 bases and J 1 base, leaving 12 bases between the germline ends. In DNA form, the CDR3 reads TGTGCCAGCAGCTTAATTGCCTGGGGGTCCTACAATGAGCAGTTCTTC. It codes for CASSLIAWGSYNEQFF.

The chain combines TRBV4-3 with TRBJ2-3; no reliable D call. With 0 bases removed from V and 6 bases from J, the gap between germline ends came to 16 bases. The germline V gene has CDR1 LGHNA and CDR2 YSLEER. The CDR3 covers 16 residues. The CDR3 is CASSQDRFGPMDTQYF. In DNA form, the CDR3 reads TGCGCCAGCAGCCAAGATAGGTTCGGTCCGATGGATACGCAGTATTTT.

The V and J genes are TRBV20-1 and TRBJ2-7; D not certain. Trimming took off 3 bases at V and 6 bases at J, with 6 bases between the two ends. Germline loops: CDR1 DFQATT, CDR2 SNEGSKA (reference sequence). This CDR3 comprises 10 residues. This CDR3 reads CSARAVEQYF. The CDR3 DNA reads as TGCAGTGCTAGGGCCGTCGAGCAGTACTTC.

The chain is built from TRBV28 and TRBJ1-5; TRBD1 is a possible D gene (5 bases). The germline CDR1 and CDR2 sequences are MDHEN and SYDVKM. This CDR3 contains 13 residues. V lost 2 bases, J lost 6 bases, and 8 bases lay in between. CDR3 in amino acids: CASSLVGGQPQHF. The CDR3 coding sequence is TGTGCCAGCAGTTTAGTTGGGGGTCAGCCCCAGCATTTT.

The table lists this clone with a count of one. The chain combines TRBV4-3 with TRBJ2-1, with a possible D match to TRBD2 (6 bases). Germline V CDR1 and CDR2: LGHNA, YSLEER. Trimming removed 5 bases from V and 3 bases from J, with 14 bases in between. This CDR3 is built from 15 residues. The CDR3 here is CASSSVAEVYNEQFF. CDR3 nucleotide sequence: TGCGCCAGCAGCTCCGTAGCGGAAGTCTACAATGAGCAGTTCTTC.

The gene calls are TRBV6-1 and TRBJ1-2; 8 nucleotides agree with TRBD1. CDR1 and CDR2 (germline): MNHNS, SASEGT. The CDR3 covers 13 residues. The junction had 7 bases not matched to a gene; V was cut back by 8 bases and J by 5 bases. This chain's CDR3 is CASRDRTTYGYTF. CDR3 in DNA: TGTGCCAGCCGGGACAGGACGACTTATGGCTACACCTTC.